The rows below give T cell receptor beta chains drawn from one sample of a study of beta chain features in type 1 diabetes. TCRdb keeps only in-frame clones here, not all; method: immunoSEQ multiplex PCR. This sample yields some 350,000 clones, of which about 10% are seen a single time; roughly 0.6% belongs to the top ten. The sequencing input was central memory CD4+ T cells from blood. The source is a man aged 25-40 years with type 1 diabetes. The CDR3 runs from the conserved cysteine through the conserved F or W. The order of the fields is CDR3 DNA, CDR3 protein, CDR3 length, V gene, J gene, D gene, clone size. A D gene is named only where the DNA matches it firmly. Clone size is shown for a subset of rows, as once, few, many or a class of expanded clone.

TGTGCCAGCTCACCGGGACAGGGAGCCAGGACCATAACGCAGTATTTT	CASSPGQGARTITQYF	16	TRBV18	TRBJ2-3	TRBD1	few
TGTGCCAGCACCAATTCCCGGGGAGGAGAGACCCAGTACTTC	CASTNSRGGETQYF	14	TRBV28	TRBJ2-5	.	few
TGTGCCAGCAGCTCTAGACTCGTTGAGCAGTTCTTC	CASSSRLVEQFF	12	TRBV7-2	TRBJ2-1	.	few
TGTGCCAGCAGTGCCAGCGTTGGGGGGTATACGCAGTATTTT	CASSASVGGYTQYF	14	TRBV27	TRBJ2-3	.	few
TGCGCCAGCAGCCAGTTAAGGGTGGCCGACTACAATGAGCAGTTCTTC	CASSQLRVADYNEQFF	16	TRBV11-2	TRBJ2-1	.	.
TGCGCCAGCAACCCGGACAGGGGGGCCTACAATGAGCAGTTCTTC	CASNPDRGAYNEQFF	15	TRBV5-1	TRBJ2-1	TRBD1	.
TGCAGCGTTCTCAGGGACTCTACCTACGAGCAGTACTTC	CSVLRDSTYEQYF	13	TRBV29-1	TRBJ2-7	.	few
TGTGCCAGCAGTTACTTAGGGACAGGGGGACGGGAGACCCAGTACTTC	CASSYLGTGGRETQYF	16	TRBV6-5	TRBJ2-5	TRBD1	few
TGCGCCAGCAGCTCCATCCATCGGGTCTCCTGGGAGACCCAGTACTTC	CASSSIHRVSWETQYF	16	TRBV5-4	TRBJ2-5	.	.
TGTGCCTGGACCCCCAGCCCCGCCGGGGAGCCCCAGCATTTT	CAWTPSPAGEPQHF	14	TRBV19	TRBJ1-5	.	few
TGTGCCAGCAGTTCGTTAGCGGGAGTTGGCGGGGAGCTGTTTTTT	CASSSLAGVGGELFF	15	TRBV28	TRBJ2-2	TRBD2	many
TGTGCCAGCAGTTGGACTAGCGGGAGGGCGAGCGAGACCCAGTACTTC	CASSWTSGRASETQYF	16	TRBV7-3	TRBJ2-5	TRBD2	few
TGTGCCAGTAGTATAGGAGTCGGGGACAGGGGGCTCTACGACACTGAAGCTTTCTTT	CASSIGVGDRGLYDTEAFF	19	TRBV19	TRBJ1-1	TRBD1	.
TGCGCCAGCAGCCCCGAGAGCCGACGGGATGGCTACACCTTC	CASSPESRRDGYTF	14	TRBV4-3	TRBJ1-2	.	few
TGTGCCAGCACCCACAGGGACAGCGAAGCTTTCTTT	CASTHRDSEAFF	12	TRBV11-2	TRBJ1-1	TRBD1	few
TGTGCCAGCAGCTCAGGCCCGGGGACTGAAGCTTTCTTT	CASSSGPGTEAFF	13	TRBV5-4	TRBJ1-1	.	.
TGTGCCAGCAGCCGGACTATGGGCACAGATACGCAGTATTTT	CASSRTMGTDTQYF	14	TRBV7-2	TRBJ2-3	.	.
TGCAGTGCCACGGACGGGGCGAGCTACACCTTC	CSATDGASYTF	11	TRBV20-1	TRBJ1-2	.	few
TGTGCCAGCAGCTTATACAGGGGAGTAGAAGCTTTCTTT	CASSLYRGVEAFF	13	TRBV7-8	TRBJ1-1	TRBD1	.
TGTGCCAGCAGTGTAAGGACAGGGTGGGAGTCCTTC	CASSVRTGWESF	12	TRBV2	TRBJ1-2	TRBD1	many